A selection of T cell receptor beta chains follows, all from one sample in a study of cytomegalovirus exposure and HLA in healthy donors. The method was immunoSEQ multiplex PCR; TCRdb's version includes in-frame clones alone and lacks a portion of them. The sample lists some 200,000 clones, roughly 82% seen once, with around 2.8% in the top ten. Source material: PBMCs. The origin of the receptors is a woman in her forties or fifties in good health and CMV-seropositive. CDR3s include the opening cysteine and the closing phenylalanine or tryptophan. The D gene is left open where the match is weak. Some rows have no size entry. The others give once, few or many, or a class for an expanded clone.

TRBV7-9	-	TRBJ1-2	-	TGTGCCAGCAGCTCCTCCGTGGCAGCCGAGGGCTATGGCTACACCTTC	CASSSSVAAEGYGYTF
TRBV7-9	-	TRBJ2-3	-	TGTGCCAGCAGCTTGACGGGGGGCGCAGATACGCAGTATTTT	CASSLTGGADTQYF
TRBV30	-	TRBJ2-7	TRBD1	TGTGCCTGGATAATGACAGGGGCCTACTCCTACGAGCAGTACTTC	CAWIMTGAYSYEQYF
TRBV28	-	TRBJ1-5	-	TGTGCCAGCAGCCCACCTGACAGCTATCAGCCCCAGCATTTT	CASSPPDSYQPQHF
TRBV11-3	-	TRBJ2-3	TRBD2	TGTGCCAGCAGCTTAGGGCTAGCGGGTACCTCAGCAGATACGCAGTATTTT	CASSLGLAGTSADTQYF
TRBV10-3	-	TRBJ2-3	TRBD2	TGTGCCATCAGCCGGGGGACTAGCGGGGGGCACGACACAGATACGCAGTATTTT	CAISRGTSGGHDTDTQYF
TRBV5-6	few	TRBJ1-6	-	TGTGCCAGCAGCTTGGGGCCCCGGGGGGTGATTAATTCACCCCTCCACTTT	CASSLGPRGVINSPLHF
TRBV28	-	TRBJ2-3	-	TGTGCCAGCATCTCCGGACAGACACGCACAGATACGCAGTATTTT	CASISGQTRTDTQYF
TRBV30	-	TRBJ1-5	TRBD1	TGTGCCTGGAGTGTGAGGCAGGGGGCGACGCCCCAGCATTTT	CAWSVRQGATPQHF
TRBV6-6	-	TRBJ2-7	TRBD2	TGTGCCAGCACCGGGGGGAGGGCTTCCTACGAGCAGTACTTC	CASTGGRASYEQYF
TRBV7-2	-	TRBJ1-5	-	TGTGCCAGCAGCTTAGATCCGTCAGGGTACAATCAGCCCCAGCATTTT	CASSLDPSGYNQPQHF
TRBV4-2	-	TRBJ2-7	TRBD1	TGTGCCAGCAGCCACCACGGACAGGGGGCTTACGAGCAATACTTC	CASSHHGQGAYEQYF
TRBV18	-	TRBJ2-1	-	TGTGCCAGCTCACCACCCACAGGTGATGAGCAGTTCTTC	CASSPPTGDEQFF
TRBV28	-	TRBJ1-6	-	TGTGCCCGCATAAGGGAGTCACCCCTCCACTTT	CARIRESPLHF
TRBV11-2	once	TRBJ1-1	-	TGTGCCAGCAATCGAGGAGGGAATATTGAAGCTTTCTTT	CASNRGGNIEAFF
TRBV5-1	-	TRBJ2-7	-	TGCGCCAGCAGCTTGAGCGGTACGAATCCCTTCTACGAGCAGTACTTC	CASSLSGTNPFYEQYF
TRBV10-1	few	TRBJ1-6	-	TGCGCCAGCAGTTATAGGACAGATAATTCACCCCTCCACTTT	CASSYRTDNSPLHF
TRBV25-1	-	TRBJ1-5	-	TGTGCCAGCAGTGAAGCGGGTGTCCATCAGCCCCAGCATTTT	CASSEAGVHQPQHF
TRBV28	once	TRBJ1-3	-	TGTGCCAGCAGTTTATGGGACAGCTCCTCTGGAAACACCATATATTTT	CASSLWDSSSGNTIYF
TRBV5-6	-	TRBJ1-5	TRBD1	TGTGCCAGCAGCTCCCGGGACAGGGTCTTCTCTAGCAATCAGCCCCAGCATTTT	CASSSRDRVFSSNQPQHF
TRBV2	-	TRBJ1-5	-	TGTGCCAGCAGTGATAATACCGGTAATCAGCCCCAGCATTTT	CASSDNTGNQPQHF
TRBV19	-	TRBJ1-5	TRBD1	TGTGCCAGTAGTCAACAGGGGGTTGGCAATCAGCCCCAGCATTTT	CASSQQGVGNQPQHF
TRBV19	-	TRBJ1-3	-	TGTGCCAGTAGTCCCCTGCGGGTATCGGGAAACACCATATATTTT	CASSPLRVSGNTIYF
TRBV5-4	-	TRBJ1-6	-	TGTGCCAGCAGCCTCGACACGGCTTCGGCACCCCTCCACTTT	CASSLDTASAPLHF
TRBV21-1	once	TRBJ1-2	-	TGTGCCAGCAGCAACCCCAAACGTTTCCGGGTTTCTAGCTATGGCTACACCTTC	CASSNPKRFRVSSYGYTF
TRBV10-3	-	TRBJ1-5	-	TGTGCCATCAGTGAGTCGCGGGGTACTCAGCCCCAGCATTTT	CAISESRGTQPQHF
TRBV19	-	TRBJ1-1	TRBD1	TGTGCCAGTACCCCCGGGACAGGGGGAACGAACACTGAAGCTTTCTTT	CASTPGTGGTNTEAFF
TRBV2	few	TRBJ2-6	-	TGTGCCAGCAGTGACGGACTCCCCGGGGCCAACGTCCTGACTTTC	CASSDGLPGANVLTF
TRBV4-1	-	TRBJ2-2	TRBD2	TGCGCCAGCAGCCAAGATAGCCTAGCGGGGGCCCCCGGGGAGCTGTTTTTT	CASSQDSLAGAPGELFF
TRBV5-1	-	TRBJ1-2	TRBD1	TGCGCCAGCAGCTCTGCCGTGCAGGGGGATGGCTACACCTTC	CASSSAVQGDGYTF
TRBV18	once	TRBJ1-5	-	TGTGCCAGCTCACCAACAAAAGACACGGGGTCTCAGCATTTT	CASSPTKDTGSQHF
TRBV28	-	TRBJ2-7	-	TGTGCCAGCAGACCCCCCCAGATAAGCGAGCAGTACTTC	CASRPPQISEQYF
TRBV28	-	TRBJ1-2	TRBD1	TGTGCCAGCAGTTCGCAGGGGGCGGGTAACTATGGCTACACCTTC	CASSSQGAGNYGYTF
TRBV2	-	TRBJ1-2	-	TGTGCCAGCACCCCAGACACTAACTATGGCTACACCTTC	CASTPDTNYGYTF
TRBV2	-	TRBJ2-1	TRBD1	TGTGCCAGCAGTTCGAATCCACAGGGGATAGGGCAGTTCTTC	CASSSNPQGIGQFF
TRBV11-3	once	TRBJ2-3	TRBD2	TGTGCCAGCAGCTTAGGCCTAGCGGACACAGATACGCAGTATTTT	CASSLGLADTDTQYF
TRBV19	-	TRBJ1-1	-	TGTGCCAGTAGTACCCCGGGGGTGGACACTGAAGCTTTCTTT	CASSTPGVDTEAFF
TRBV30	-	TRBJ1-6	-	TGTGCCTGGAACAGTTCACCCCTCCACTTT	CAWNSSPLHF
TRBV5-5	-	TRBJ1-3	TRBD1	TGTGCCAGCAGCGAGGGACAGGGGGCCTCTGGAAACACCATATATTTT	CASSEGQGASGNTIYF
TRBV25-1	-	TRBJ1-2	TRBD1	TGTGCCAGCAGTGAGGGACAGGGGGCGCGAGGCTACACCTTC	CASSEGQGARGYTF
TRBV5-5	-	TRBJ2-7	TRBD1	TGTGCCAGCAGCCTGGGTAGGGGGGACAGGGCCTACGAGCAGTACTTC	CASSLGRGDRAYEQYF
TRBV7-3	-	TRBJ2-3	-	TGTGCCAGCAGCTTAGGGCCCCCGGATACGCAGTATTTT	CASSLGPPDTQYF
TRBV6-5	-	TRBJ2-2	-	TGTGCCAGCAGTTTACAGGGACGCGGGTCCGGGGAGCTGTTTTTT	CASSLQGRGSGELFF
TRBV7-9	-	TRBJ2-3	-	TGTGCCAGCAGCTTAGATTTTGAGGGCACAGATACGCAGTATTTT	CASSLDFEGTDTQYF
TRBV19	few	TRBJ1-1	TRBD1	TGTGCCAGTAGTAACAGACAGGGAGTAATGAACACTGAAGCTTTCTTT	CASSNRQGVMNTEAFF
TRBV7-2	-	TRBJ2-7	TRBD1	TGTGCCAGCAGCTTGAGCCACCGGGACAGGGCCCCCTACGAGCAGTACTTC	CASSLSHRDRAPYEQYF
TRBV7-2	once	TRBJ2-7	-	TGTGCCAGCTGCAAGCAGGGGACGGCATACGAGCAGTACTTC	CASCKQGTAYEQYF
TRBV25-1	-	TRBJ2-3	-	TGTGCCAGCAGTAAGGCGGGGAGGGATACGCAGTATTTT	CASSKAGRDTQYF
TRBV19	-	TRBJ2-7	-	TGTGCCAGTAGTATAGGAAGGGGGTCCCACGAGCAGTACTTC	CASSIGRGSHEQYF
TRBV4-3	-	TRBJ2-3	TRBD2	TGCGCCAGCAGCCAACTTAGCGGGGGGCCCTCGGGTACGCAGTATTTT	CASSQLSGGPSGTQYF
TRBV27	few	TRBJ2-1	TRBD2	TGTGCCAGCAGTTTATGGGAGCGGGGCAATGAGCAGTTCTTC	CASSLWERGNEQFF